The 28 T cell receptor beta chains below all came from one sample that was sequenced in a study of T cell clones after liver transplantation. The protocol was immunoSEQ multiplex PCR, while the TCRdb copy is restricted to in-frame clones and leaves out a portion. The sample holds 95,000 to 130,000 clones, 75% to 95% seen once. Source: CD4+ T cells from blood, taken 12 months after liver transplant. The receptors were gathered from a human patient who received a liver transplant. Some of the T cells might come from the graft donor.

The chain combines TRBV29-1 with TRBJ1-4; the D is unclear. Germline V CDR1 and CDR2: SQVTM, ANQGSEA. V shed 5 bases and J shed 6 bases, with 10 bases lying between them. There are 12 residues in the CDR3. The CDR3 loop reads CSVMEGYEKLFF. The CDR3 coding sequence is TGCAGCGTTATGGAGGGCTATGAAAAACTGTTTTTT.

This clone was seen only once. The V call is TRBV7-9, the J call TRBJ2-3; TRBD1 agrees at 10 bases. Trimming removed 5 bases from V and 3 bases from J; junction bases left unmatched: 11. This CDR3 region has 17 residues. Germline-derived CDR1 and CDR2 are SEHNR and FQNEAQ (reference sequence). The CDR3 sequence is CASSIAGTGVGTDTQYF. The DNA of the CDR3 is TGTGCCAGCAGCATCGCCGGGACAGGGGTGGGGACAGATACGCAGTATTTT.

The rearrangement links TRBV7-9 to TRBJ1-1; no clear D gene. The length of the CDR3 is 14 residues. V gave up 5 bases and J gave up 8 bases, with 18 bases separating them. Germline V CDR1 and CDR2: SEHNR, FQNEAQ (reference sequence). The CDR3 bases are TGTGCCAGCAGCACTAGGGAGCCAGCTACAGAAGCTTTCTTT. This gives the protein CASSTREPATEAFF. The full variable domain, its missing parts supplied by reference TRBV7-9 and TRBJ1-1, is DTGVSQNPRHKITKRGQNVTFRCDPISEHNRLYWYRQTLGQGPEFLTYFQNEAQLEKSRLLSDRFSAERPKGSFSTLEIQRTEQGDSAMYLCASSTREPATEAFFGQGTRLTVV.

This clone was seen many times. In the same sample, other DNA sequences code for this CDR3. V usage is TRBV11-3 and J usage is TRBJ1-2; TRBD1 matches at 9 bases. V dropped 0 bases and J dropped 4; count of bases not matched to a gene: 6. Germline-derived CDR1 and CDR2 are SGHNT and YENEEA. The CDR3 covers 16 residues. Here the CDR3 DNA reads TGTGCCAGCAGCTTAGAGGGTCGGACAGGGGTCTATGGCTACACCTTC. It encodes CASSLEGRTGVYGYTF.

The rearrangement uses TRBV6-1 and TRBJ1-1; possibly TRBD1 for D (6 bases). Germline CDR1 MNHNS, CDR2 SASEGT. There are 15 residues in the CDR3. V lost 2 bases and J lost 1, with 11 bases in between. CDR3: CASSEQGRRNTEAFF. CDR3 sequence (DNA): TGTGCCAGCAGTGAACAGGGGAGGAGGAACACTGAAGCTTTCTTT.

The rearrangement joins TRBV11-3 to TRBJ2-2; no reliable D call. CDR3 size: 15 residues. Germline lookup yields CDR1 SGHNT and CDR2 YENEEA. V was clipped by 5 bases and J by 1 base, with 11 bases between them. The chain's CDR3 is CASSDHDKNTGELFF. The CDR3 DNA is TGTGCCAGCAGCGATCACGATAAGAACACCGGGGAGCTGTTTTTT.

J is TRBJ1-2 and V is TRBV5-6, with TRBD1 matching 7 bases. After removal of 4 bases from V and 8 bases from J, the junction contained 8 bases not matched to a gene. The V gene's germline CDR1 is SGHDT and CDR2 YYEEEE. CDR3 size: 13 residues. In DNA, the CDR3 is TGTGCCAGCAGCCCCACAGGGGAACTCGGCTACACCTTC. Protein product: CASSPTGELGYTF.

This sequence joins TRBV4-2 and TRBJ2-1; 10 bases map to TRBD2. The CDR3 runs to 16 residues. The J segment lost 4 bases and the V segment lost 2 bases, leaving 5 bases of the junction unmatched. Germline V CDR1 and CDR2: LGHNA, YNFKEQ. CDR3 protein: CASSQNSGRLYNEQFF. The CDR3 coding sequence is TGTGCCAGCAGCCAAAATAGCGGGAGGTTGTACAATGAGCAGTTCTTC.

V and J are TRBV7-6 and TRBJ2-2; D is possibly TRBD1 (6 bases). CDR3 length: 15 amino acids. V lost 4 bases and J 8 bases, leaving 17 bases between the germline ends. The germline V gene encodes CDR1 SGHVS and CDR2 FNYEAQ. The CDR3 spells CASSSPTGLPGELFF. The CDR3 DNA reads TGTGCCAGCAGCTCCCCGACAGGTCTCCCGGGGGAGCTGTTTTTT.

The chain recombines TRBV4-3 with TRBJ1-2; possibly TRBD1 for D (5 bases). There are 18 residues in the CDR3. Between the trimmed V and J ends, which lost 1 base and 3 bases, there was a span of 21 bases. CDR1 is LGHNA and CDR2 is YSLEER in the germline V gene. CDR3 DNA: TGCGCCAGCAGCCAAGCCCCCCGGGTGGGGACCGGTCACTATGGCTACACCTTC. It specifies CASSQAPRVGTGHYGYTF.

This chain joins TRBV29-1 and TRBJ1-2; D might be TRBD1 (5 bases). Germline CDR1 is SQVTM and CDR2 is ANQGSEA. V dropped 7 bases and J dropped 3 bases, with 15 bases sitting between them. This CDR3 has 13 residues. CDR3 region: CSAGVGGHYGYTF. DNA of the CDR3: TGCAGCGCGGGGGTAGGCGGCCACTATGGCTACACCTTC.

The chain carries TRBV19 and TRBJ2-3; the D gene is possibly TRBD1 (6 bases). Germline V gene data show CDR1 as LNHDA and CDR2 as SQIVND (reference sequence). V gave up 9 bases and J gave up 5 bases, with 15 bases separating them. The CDR3 covers 13 residues. The DNA for the CDR3 is TGTGCCAGCACAAGACAGGTCGGAGATACGCAGTATTTT. It translates to CASTRQVGDTQYF.

CDR3 coding DNA: TGTGCCAGCAGCAAAGAGTGGAAGGGCAGGGAGGGTCGTCTGAGCACTGAAGCTTTCTTT. Encoded protein: CASSKEWKGREGRLSTEAFF. This rearrangement joins TRBV21-1 to TRBJ1-1. TRBV21-1 is assigned pseudogene status. The CDR3 contains 20 residues.

The gene calls are TRBV11-2 and TRBJ2-2; D is unclear. Germline-derived CDR1 and CDR2 are SGHAT and FQNNGV. V dropped 0 bases and J dropped 6 bases, with 8 bases sitting between them. This CDR3 region has 14 residues. The CDR3, as DNA: TGTGCCAGCAGCTTAGATCGGTCCGCCGGGGAGCTGTTTTTT. Translating it yields CASSLDRSAGELFF.

The gene calls are TRBV2 and TRBJ1-1; D might be TRBD1 (6 bases). In germline, CDR1 is SNHLY, CDR2 FYNNEI. There are 12 residues in the CDR3. Deletions cut 7 bases from V and 4 bases from J, with 10 bases between. Written as DNA, the CDR3 is TGTGCCAGCAACCAGGGGACCACTGAAGCTTTCTTT. It encodes CASNQGTTEAFF.

This sequence joins TRBV5-4 and TRBJ2-3; TRBD2 matches at 12 bases. Germline CDR1 and CDR2: SGHNT and YYREEE (reference sequence). V trimming: 8 bases; J trimming: 4 bases; junction bases outside the gene matches: 11. The CDR3 totals 16 residues. CDR3 region: CASTTRLAGGADTQYF. As DNA, the CDR3 is TGTGCCAGTACTACCCGGCTAGCGGGGGGGGCAGATACGCAGTATTTT.

The V call is TRBV7-2, the J call TRBJ1-1, with D uncertain. Trimming took off 4 bases at V and 6 bases at J, with 21 bases between the two ends. The CDR3 spans 16 residues. Germline V CDR1 and CDR2: SGHTA, FQGNSA. Here the CDR3 reads CASSSGPARGTPEAFF. CDR3 DNA sequence: TGTGCCAGCAGCTCAGGTCCGGCCCGGGGAACGCCTGAAGCTTTCTTT.

This sequence joins TRBV6-1 and TRBJ2-3; possible D gene TRBD2, 6 bases. The CDR3 is made up of 12 amino acids. CDR1 is MNHNS and CDR2 is SASEGT in the germline V gene. The ends were cut back, 6 bases at V and 11 bases at J, with 15 bases in the middle. The CDR3 DNA reads as TGTGCCAGCAGGGAAAGGGTCGGGAGGCAGTATTTT. It specifies CASRERVGRQYF.

This clone showed up just once. The V gene is TRBV15, the J gene TRBJ2-1; the D is unclear. V was clipped by 1 base and J by 0 bases, with 7 bases between them. This CDR3 has 15 residues. In germline, CDR1 is LNHNV, CDR2 YYDKDF (reference sequence). The CDR3 protein is CATSRARSSYNEQFF. CDR3 coding DNA: TGTGCCACCAGCAGAGCCCGATCCTCCTACAATGAGCAGTTCTTC.

This clone was recorded only once. This chain uses TRBV4-1 with TRBJ2-7; TRBD1 is a possible D gene (5 bases). The CDR3 has 16 amino acids. Germline CDR1 is MGHRA and CDR2 is YSYEKL. V lost 1 base and J 0 bases, leaving 13 bases between the germline ends. The CDR3 is CASSQAGTGSSYEQYF. The CDR3 bases are TGCGCCAGCAGCCAAGCGGGTACAGGTTCCTCCTACGAGCAGTACTTC.

The V gene is TRBV10-1, the J gene TRBJ2-7; 10 bases align to TRBD2. Germline V lookup: CDR1 WNHNN, CDR2 SYGVQD (reference sequence). Trimming took 6 bases from V and 4 from J; bases not matched to a gene: 6. This CDR3 region has 14 residues. In DNA form, the CDR3 reads TGCGCCAGCAGCCCTAGCGGGAGTCTATACGAGCAGTACTTC. Residues: CASSPSGSLYEQYF.

The chain is built from TRBV4-1 and TRBJ2-1; TRBD2 agrees at 12 bases. The CDR3 length is 21 residues. V shed 0 bases, J shed 9 bases, and the junction held 21 bases outside the gene matches. Per the germline V gene, CDR1 is MGHRA and CDR2 is YSYEKL. CDR3 protein: CASSQDYGLAGGPREGIEQFF. Written as DNA, the CDR3 is TGCGCCAGCAGCCAAGATTACGGGCTAGCGGGAGGGCCGAGGGAGGGGATTGAGCAGTTCTTC.

V usage is TRBV2 and J usage is TRBJ2-7, with D possibly TRBD2 on 6 matching bases. CDR1 and CDR2 (germline): SNHLY, FYNNEI. Trimming left V 2 bases short and J 4 bases short, with 15 bases between. CDR3 length equals 15 residues. The CDR3 bases are TGTGCCAGCAGTGAAAGGAGGGAAATGTTATACGAGCAGTACTTC. Encoded protein: CASSERREMLYEQYF.

This clone was detected only once. The gene calls are TRBV7-2 and TRBJ1-2; D unclear. V lost 1 base and J 5 bases, leaving 5 bases between the germline ends. The CDR3 runs 12 residues. Germline V gives CDR1 SGHTA, CDR2 FQGNSA. CDR3 DNA: TGTGCCAGCAGCTTAGGGTTTTATGGCTACACCTTC. Its protein product is CASSLGFYGYTF.

This clone has only one observation. The chain combines TRBV28 with TRBJ1-2, with D unresolved. CDR3 length: 12 residues. Per germline, CDR1 MDHEN and CDR2 SYDVKM. V gave up 5 bases and J gave up 10 bases, with 14 bases separating them. CDR3 region: CASSLRTASYTF. The CDR3 nucleotides read TGTGCCAGCAGTCTTCGGACGGCTTCCTACACCTTC.

The CDR3 sequence is CASSLDQGDTQYF. The DNA for the CDR3 is TGTGCCAGCAGCTTAGATCAGGGAGATACGCAGTATTTT. The V and J genes are TRBV11-3 and TRBJ2-3; possibly TRBD1 for D (5 bases). V shed 0 bases and J shed 5 bases, with 6 bases lying between them. The CDR3 extends over 13 amino acids. CDR1 and CDR2 from the germline V gene are SGHNT and YENEEA.

The chain is built from TRBV19 and TRBJ2-7, with D possibly called TRBD1 or TRBD2 (5 bases each). With 3 bases removed from V and 0 bases from J, the gap between germline ends came to 12 bases. Germline-derived CDR1 and CDR2 are LNHDA and SQIVND (reference sequence). The CDR3 runs to 15 residues. The CDR3 region has the DNA TGTGCCAGTAGTATCGGGGCAGCCTACTCCTACGAGCAGTACTTC. It codes for CASSIGAAYSYEQYF.

The V call is TRBV27, the J call TRBJ2-2; the D gene is possibly TRBD2 (6 bases). V lost 6 bases, J lost 5 bases, and 13 bases lay in between. Per germline, CDR1 MNHEY and CDR2 SMNVEV (reference sequence). This CDR3 contains 14 residues. CDR3 bases: TGTGCCAGCAGAGTAGCGGCGGGGACCGGGGAGCTGTTTTTT. It is translated as CASRVAAGTGELFF.